This T cell receptor beta chain was identified in a study of blood T cell repertoires in COVID-19. Study as a whole: The samples span acute and convalescent COVID-19 from the United States, Italy and Spain. The analysed material was cDNA or gDNA that came from T cells, B-cell-depleted T cells, or PBMCs.

TCRdb's table, derived via immunoSEQ multiplex PCR, lists solely in-frame clones and lacks some. This table holds 200,000 or so clones, roughly 84% found once. V was clipped by 0 bases and J by 9 bases; unmatched bases: 5. CDR3 length: 15 amino acids. Germline loops: CDR1 SGHRS, CDR2 YFSETQ. The rearrangement joins TRBV5-1 to TRBJ2-1, with TRBD2 identical over 11 bases. The sequence was collected from a woman aged 55-70 years with acute or convalescent COVID-19. The specimen was peripheral blood. CDR3 sequence reads: CASSLALAGGTEQFF. The CDR3 region has the DNA TGCGCCAGCAGCTTGGCCCTAGCGGGGGGTACTGAGCAGTTCTTC.